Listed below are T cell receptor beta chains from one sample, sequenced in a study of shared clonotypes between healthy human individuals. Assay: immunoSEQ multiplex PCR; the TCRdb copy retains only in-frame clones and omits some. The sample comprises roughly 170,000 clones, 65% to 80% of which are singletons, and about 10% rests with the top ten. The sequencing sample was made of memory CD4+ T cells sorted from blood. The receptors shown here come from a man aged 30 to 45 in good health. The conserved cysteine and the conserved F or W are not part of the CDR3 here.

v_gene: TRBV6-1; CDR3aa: ASSEVHRGIQPQH
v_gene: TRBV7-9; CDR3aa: ASSFSGLAGGPRTDTQY
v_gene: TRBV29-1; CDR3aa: SARGGSGNTIY
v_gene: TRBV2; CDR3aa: ASSEGLGLVAF
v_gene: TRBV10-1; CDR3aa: ASSEITSGFEF
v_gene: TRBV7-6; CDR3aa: ASSLVYSPTETQY
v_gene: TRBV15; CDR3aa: ATSRGGERANVLT
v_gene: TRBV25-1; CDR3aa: ASGATSYEQY
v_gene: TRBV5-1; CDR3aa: ASSAGTGTYTEAF
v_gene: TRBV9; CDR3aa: ASSPMSGTAGELF
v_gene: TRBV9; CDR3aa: ASSVLDNEQF
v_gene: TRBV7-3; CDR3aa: ASSFRFSGRIGQF
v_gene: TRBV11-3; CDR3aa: ASSRSTGELF
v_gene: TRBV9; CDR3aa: ASSISPGTGETQY
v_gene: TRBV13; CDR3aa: ASSLLGKDSYEQY
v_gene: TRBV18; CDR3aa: ASSSQGGDTQY
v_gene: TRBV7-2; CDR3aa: ASRGSVRQLSGNTIY
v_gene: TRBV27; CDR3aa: ASSGTLTGELF
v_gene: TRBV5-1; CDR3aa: ASSDSGSSYNEQF
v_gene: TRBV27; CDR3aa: ASSLSSGQGLLRQPQH
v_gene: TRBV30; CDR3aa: AWGTGNYGYT
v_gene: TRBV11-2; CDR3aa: ASSWRTGAQY
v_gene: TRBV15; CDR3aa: ATSPRGTVVGYEQY
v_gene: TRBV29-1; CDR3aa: SVGLLGGGEQY
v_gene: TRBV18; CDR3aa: ASSPMGLDSTYGYT
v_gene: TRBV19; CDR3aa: ASSELGLAENTGELF
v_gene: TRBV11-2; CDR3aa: ASSPVAGRSYNEQF
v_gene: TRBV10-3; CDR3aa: AISESRGGGTQY
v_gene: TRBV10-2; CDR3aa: ASSERRWGNEQF
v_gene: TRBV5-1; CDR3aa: ASSLVGIPGQDNYGYT
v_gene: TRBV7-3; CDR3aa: ASSLLGGKRGTDTQY
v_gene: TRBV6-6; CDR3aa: ASTPTGTYEQY
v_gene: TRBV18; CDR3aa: ASSPSGMETQY
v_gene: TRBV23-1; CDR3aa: ASVGTRTGNTIY
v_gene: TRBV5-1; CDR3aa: ASSLQGATTDTQY
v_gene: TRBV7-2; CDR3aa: ASSLAQQNIQY
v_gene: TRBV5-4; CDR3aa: ASSRGGPGTDTQY
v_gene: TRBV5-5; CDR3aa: ASSTARFGLAGFYEQY
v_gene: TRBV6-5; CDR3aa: ASSYPWTVGNIQY
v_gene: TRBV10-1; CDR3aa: ASSDYMNTGELF
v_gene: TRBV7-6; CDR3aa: ASSLGLTSGMQETQY
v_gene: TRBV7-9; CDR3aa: ASSPSGLAGRGEQF
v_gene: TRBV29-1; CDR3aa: SVTGPHADEQY
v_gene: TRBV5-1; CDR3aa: ASSSGQDQEKLF
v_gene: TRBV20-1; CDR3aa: SASFHYEQY
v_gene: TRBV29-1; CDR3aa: SVVVDTANYGYT
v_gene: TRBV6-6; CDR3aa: ASSFPPGTMETQY
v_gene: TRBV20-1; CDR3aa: SWAGEDEQF
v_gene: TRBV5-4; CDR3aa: ASSWGGSSYNEQF
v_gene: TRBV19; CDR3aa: ASSPGTSRGGYT
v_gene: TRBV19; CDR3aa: ATSSSNTGELF